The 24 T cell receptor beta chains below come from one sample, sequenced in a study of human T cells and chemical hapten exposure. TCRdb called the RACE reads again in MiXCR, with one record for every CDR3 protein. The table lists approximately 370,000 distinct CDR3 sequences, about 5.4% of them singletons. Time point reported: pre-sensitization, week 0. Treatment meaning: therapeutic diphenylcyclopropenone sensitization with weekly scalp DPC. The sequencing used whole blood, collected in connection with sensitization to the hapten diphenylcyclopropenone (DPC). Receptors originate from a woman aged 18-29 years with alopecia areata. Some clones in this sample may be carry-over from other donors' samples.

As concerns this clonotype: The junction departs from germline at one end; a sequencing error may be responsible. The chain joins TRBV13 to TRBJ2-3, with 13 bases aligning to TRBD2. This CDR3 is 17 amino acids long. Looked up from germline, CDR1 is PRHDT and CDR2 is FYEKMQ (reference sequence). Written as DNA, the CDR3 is TGTGCCAGCAGCCTAGGGACTAGCGGGGTTGGCACAGATACGCAGTATTTT. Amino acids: CASSLGTSGVGTDTQYF. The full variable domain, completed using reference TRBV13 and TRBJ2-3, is AAGVIQSPRHLIKEKRETATLKCYPIPRHDTVYWYQQGPGQDPQFLISFYEKMQSDKGSIPDRFSAQQFSDYHSELNMSSLELGDSALYFCASSLGTSGVGTDTQYFGPGTRLTVL.

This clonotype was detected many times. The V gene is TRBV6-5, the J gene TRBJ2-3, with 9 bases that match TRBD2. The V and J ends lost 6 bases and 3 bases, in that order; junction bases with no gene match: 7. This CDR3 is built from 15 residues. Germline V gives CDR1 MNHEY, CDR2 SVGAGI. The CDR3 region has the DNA TGTGCCAGCAGGGAGACTAGCGGCCCTACAGATACGCAGTATTTT. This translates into CASRETSGPTDTQYF.

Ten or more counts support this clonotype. In DNA form, the CDR3 reads TGTGCCAGCAGCTCAACGGGCCCTGGGGCCAACGTCCTGACTTTC. Translated: CASSSTGPGANVLTF. The chain combines TRBV7-2 with TRBJ2-6; D unresolved. The CDR3 length is 15 residues. Per germline, CDR1 SGHTA and CDR2 FQGNSA. V shed 4 bases and J shed 2 bases, with 9 bases lying between them.

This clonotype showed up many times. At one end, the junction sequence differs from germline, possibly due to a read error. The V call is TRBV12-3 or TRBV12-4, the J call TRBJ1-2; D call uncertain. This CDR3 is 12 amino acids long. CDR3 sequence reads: CASSLANYGYTF. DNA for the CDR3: TGTGCCAGCAGCTTAGCGAACTATGGCTACACCTTC.

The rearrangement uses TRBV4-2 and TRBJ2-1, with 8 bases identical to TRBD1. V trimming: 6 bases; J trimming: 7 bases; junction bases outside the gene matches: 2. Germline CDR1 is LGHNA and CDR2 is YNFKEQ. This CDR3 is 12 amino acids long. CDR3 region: CASSDRGNEQFF. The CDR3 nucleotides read TGTGCCAGCAGTGACAGGGGAAATGAGCAGTTCTTC.

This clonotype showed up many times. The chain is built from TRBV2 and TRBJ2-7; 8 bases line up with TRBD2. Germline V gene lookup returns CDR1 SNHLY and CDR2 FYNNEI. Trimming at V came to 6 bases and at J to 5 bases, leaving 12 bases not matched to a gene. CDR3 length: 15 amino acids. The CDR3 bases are TGTGCCAGCAGGTCTGGGTTAGCGGGGTTCCACGAGCAGTACTTC. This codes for CASRSGLAGFHEQYF.

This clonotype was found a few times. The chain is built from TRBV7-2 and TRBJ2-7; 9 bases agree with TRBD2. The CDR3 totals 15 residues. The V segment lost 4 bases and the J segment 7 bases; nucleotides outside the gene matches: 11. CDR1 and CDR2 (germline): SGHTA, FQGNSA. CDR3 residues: CASSSQGGGAREQYF. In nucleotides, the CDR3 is TGTGCCAGCAGCTCCCAGGGCGGGGGGGCGCGGGAGCAGTACTTC.

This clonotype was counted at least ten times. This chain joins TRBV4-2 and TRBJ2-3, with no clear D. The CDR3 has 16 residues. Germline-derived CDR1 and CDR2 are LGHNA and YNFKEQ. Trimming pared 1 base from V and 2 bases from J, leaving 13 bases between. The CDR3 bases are TGTGCCAGCAGCCAAGCCTCCAGAGTCTCCACAGATACGCAGTATTTT. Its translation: CASSQASRVSTDTQYF.

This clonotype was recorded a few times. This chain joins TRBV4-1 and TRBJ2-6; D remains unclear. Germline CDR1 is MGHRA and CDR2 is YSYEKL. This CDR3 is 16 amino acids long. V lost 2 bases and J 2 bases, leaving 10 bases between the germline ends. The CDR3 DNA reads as TGCGCCAGCAGCCAACCCCTGACGGCTGGGGCCAACGTCCTGACTTTC. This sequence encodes CASSQPLTAGANVLTF.

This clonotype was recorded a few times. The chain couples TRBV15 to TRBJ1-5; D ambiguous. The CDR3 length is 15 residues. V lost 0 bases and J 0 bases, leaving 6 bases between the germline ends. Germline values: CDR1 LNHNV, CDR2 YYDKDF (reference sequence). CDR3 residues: CATSRDLGSNQPQHF. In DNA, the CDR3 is TGTGCCACCAGCAGAGATCTCGGTAGCAATCAGCCCCAGCATTTT.

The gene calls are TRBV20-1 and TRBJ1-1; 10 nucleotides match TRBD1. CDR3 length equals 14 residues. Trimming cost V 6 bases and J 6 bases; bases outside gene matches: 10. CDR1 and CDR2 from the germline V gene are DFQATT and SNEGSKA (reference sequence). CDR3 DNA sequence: TGCAGTGCCAAACGGGGGACAGGGGTATCTGAAGCTTTCTTT. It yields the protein CSAKRGTGVSEAFF.

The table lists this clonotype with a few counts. The CDR3 here is CASSLAWWTTMNTEAFF. As DNA, the CDR3 is TGTGCCAGCAGCTTAGCGTGGTGGACTACGATGAACACTGAAGCTTTCTTT. V is TRBV7-8 and J is TRBJ1-1; D is uncertain. Germline V gene data show CDR1 as SGHVS and CDR2 as FQNEAQ. CDR3 size: 17 residues. V gave up 0 bases and J gave up 0 bases, with 14 bases separating them.

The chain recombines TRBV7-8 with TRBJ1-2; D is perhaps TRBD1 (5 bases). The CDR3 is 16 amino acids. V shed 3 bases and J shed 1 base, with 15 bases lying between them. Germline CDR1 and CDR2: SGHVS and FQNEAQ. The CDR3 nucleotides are TGTGCCAGCAGCTTGAACAGGAGGGCATATAACTATGGCTACACCTTC. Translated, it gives CASSLNRRAYNYGYTF. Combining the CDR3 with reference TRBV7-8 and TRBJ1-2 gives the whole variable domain GAGVSQSPRYKVAKRGQDVALRCDPISGHVSLFWYQQALGQGPEFLTYFQNEAQLDKSGLPSDRFFAERPEGSVSTLKIQRTQQEDSAVYLCASSLNRRAYNYGYTFGSGTRLTVV.

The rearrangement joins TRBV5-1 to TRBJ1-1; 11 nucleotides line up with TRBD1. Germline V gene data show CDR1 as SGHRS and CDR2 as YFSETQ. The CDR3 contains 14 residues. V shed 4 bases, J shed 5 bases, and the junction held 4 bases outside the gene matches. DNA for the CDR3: TGCGCCAGCAGCCCGGGGACAGGGGGGACTGAAGCTTTCTTT. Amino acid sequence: CASSPGTGGTEAFF. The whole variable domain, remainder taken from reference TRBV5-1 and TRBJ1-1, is KAGVTQTPRYLIKTRGQQVTLSCSPISGHRSVSWYQQTPGQGLQFLFEYFSETQRNKGNFPGRFSGRQFSNSRSEMNVSTLELGDSALYLCASSPGTGGTEAFFGQGTRLTVV.

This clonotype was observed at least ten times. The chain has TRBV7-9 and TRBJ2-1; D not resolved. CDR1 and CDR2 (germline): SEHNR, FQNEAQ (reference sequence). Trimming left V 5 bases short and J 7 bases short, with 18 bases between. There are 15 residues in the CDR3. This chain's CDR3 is CASSPPIDVKNEQFF. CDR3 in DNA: TGTGCCAGCAGCCCGCCAATTGACGTTAAGAATGAGCAGTTCTTC.

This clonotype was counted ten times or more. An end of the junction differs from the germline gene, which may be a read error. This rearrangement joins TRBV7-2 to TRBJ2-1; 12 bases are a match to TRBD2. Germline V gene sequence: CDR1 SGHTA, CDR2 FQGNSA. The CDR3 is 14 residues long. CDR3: CASSLAGGPDEQFF. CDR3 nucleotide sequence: TGTGCCAGCAGCCTAGCGGGGGGGCCGGATGAGCAGTTCTTC.

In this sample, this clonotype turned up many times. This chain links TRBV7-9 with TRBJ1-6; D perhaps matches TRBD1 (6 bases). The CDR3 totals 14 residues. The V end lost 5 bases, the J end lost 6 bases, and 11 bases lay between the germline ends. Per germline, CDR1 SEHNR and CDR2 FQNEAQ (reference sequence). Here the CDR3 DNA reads TGTGCCAGCAGCCTAAGACAGGTTAATTCACCCCTCCACTTT. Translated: CASSLRQVNSPLHF.

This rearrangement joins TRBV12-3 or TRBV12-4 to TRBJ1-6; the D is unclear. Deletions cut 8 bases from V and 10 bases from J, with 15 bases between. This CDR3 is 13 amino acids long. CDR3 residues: CASSRETASPLHF. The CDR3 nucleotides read TGTGCCAGCTCCCGAGAGACGGCCTCACCCCTCCACTTT.

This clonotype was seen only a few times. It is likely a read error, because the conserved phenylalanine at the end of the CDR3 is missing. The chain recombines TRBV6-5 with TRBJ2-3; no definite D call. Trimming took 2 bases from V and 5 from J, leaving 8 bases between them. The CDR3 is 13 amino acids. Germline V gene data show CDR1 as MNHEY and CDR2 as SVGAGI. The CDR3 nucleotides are TGTGCCAGCAGTTACCACCTTAGAGATACGCAGTATTTG. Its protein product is CASSYHLRDTQYL.

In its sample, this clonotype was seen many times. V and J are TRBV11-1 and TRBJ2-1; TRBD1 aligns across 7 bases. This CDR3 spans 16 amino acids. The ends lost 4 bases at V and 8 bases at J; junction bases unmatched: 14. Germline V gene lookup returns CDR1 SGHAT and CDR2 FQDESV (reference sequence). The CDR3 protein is CASSSRTGGFMDEQFF. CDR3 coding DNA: TGTGCCAGCAGCTCTCGGACAGGTGGTTTTATGGATGAGCAGTTCTTC.

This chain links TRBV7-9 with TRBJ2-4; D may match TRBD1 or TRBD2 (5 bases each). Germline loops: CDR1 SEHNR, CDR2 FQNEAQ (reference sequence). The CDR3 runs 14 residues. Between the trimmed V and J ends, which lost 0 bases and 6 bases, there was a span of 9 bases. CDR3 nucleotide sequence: TGTGCCAGCAGCTTAGCTGGGGGTCGAAACATTCAGTACTTC. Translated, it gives CASSLAGGRNIQYF.

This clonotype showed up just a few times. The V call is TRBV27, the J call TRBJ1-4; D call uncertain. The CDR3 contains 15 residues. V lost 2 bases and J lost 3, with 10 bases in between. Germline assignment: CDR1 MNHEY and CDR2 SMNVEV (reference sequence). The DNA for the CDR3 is TGTGCCAGCAGTTTAATGGGGAATTCTAATGAAAAACTGTTTTTT. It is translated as CASSLMGNSNEKLFF.

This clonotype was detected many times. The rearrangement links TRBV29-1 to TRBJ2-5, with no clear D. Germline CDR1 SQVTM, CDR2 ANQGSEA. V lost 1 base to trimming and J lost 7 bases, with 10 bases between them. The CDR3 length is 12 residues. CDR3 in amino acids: CSVEGGSWTQYF. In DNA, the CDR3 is TGCAGCGTTGAAGGGGGTAGCTGGACCCAGTACTTC.

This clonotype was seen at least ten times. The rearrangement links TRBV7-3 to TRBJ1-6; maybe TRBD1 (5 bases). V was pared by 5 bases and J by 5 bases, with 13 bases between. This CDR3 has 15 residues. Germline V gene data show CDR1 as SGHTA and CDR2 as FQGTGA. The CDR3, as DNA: TGTGCCAGCAGCCTACTATCAGGGAATAATTCACCCCTCCACTTT. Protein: CASSLLSGNNSPLHF.